This entry describes one TCR beta chain. This clonotype has more than one count but fewer than ten. No cognate antigen has been identified for it. No clone much larger than this one lies a single base away; base qualities are absent. The library was obtained by PCR. TCRdb shows the sequencer as Illumina HiSeq 2500. To reduce PCR and sequencing biases, unique molecular identifiers were incorporated into the TCR beta cDNA libraries. Roughly 500,000 cDNA molecules were obtained per 1 to 10 million input T cells, so each molecule approximated one T cell. The same protocol used for the earlier healthy control dataset was applied to prepare and sequence the patient libraries. Within a given batch, samples were prepared together, multiplexed and sequenced on the same HiSeq lane. The authors processed their data as follows. Raw barcoded reads were processed with MIGEC, discarding single-read molecular identifier groups before consensus assembly and CDR3 extraction. Clonotype tables were post-analysed with VDJtools, and diversity was normalized by down-sampling all datasets to the smallest sample size. In repertoire overlap clustering, CDR3 amino acid sequences, but not nucleotide sequences, were matched to correct batch-related cross-sample contamination. The public reads were run again by TCRdb, first through fastp at Q25 and then through MiXCR, and only productive beta chains were kept. Duplicate CDR3 protein sequences are folded into a single record with the most common DNA and genes. What appears here as the V and J calls and clone size reflects TCRdb's work, not the paper's. For this sample there are hundreds of thousands of distinct CDR3 sequences; more than 50% appear just once. The ten biggest clones cover about 11% of the sample.

This record comes from a study of post-analysis software for immune sequencing data (dated by TCRdb to between 2014 and 2017). Describing the broader study: Recorded disease courses included relapsing-remitting, secondary progressive and progressive-relapsing multiple sclerosis, with some patients lacking subtype annotation. Patient repertoires were compared against ten to twelve previously published healthy control repertoires from donors aged 6 to 25 years. A subset of samples was prepared in parallel using single-end sample barcoding, then pooled and co-amplified after Illumina adapter ligation.

Based on the germline V gene (reference sequence), the CDR1 and CDR2 sequences are SGHKS and YYEKEE. V is cut by 2 bases and J by 3 bases, and the space between the germline ends is 12 bases. The CDR3 runs 14 residues from the cysteine to the phenylalanine. This entry keeps only the CDR3 DNA: 42 bases, framed from base 1. To demonstrate the VDJtools post-analysis software, TCR beta repertoires were profiled from the peripheral blood of about 13 young patients with multiple sclerosis. Multiple sclerosis patients were children and adolescents aged about 6 to 17 years. General conclusions and limits of the study: Normalized Chao1 diversity was significantly lower in multiple sclerosis patients than controls, suggesting substantial peripheral T-cell clonal expansion. Significantly higher frequencies in patients than in controls were found for about five TRBV segments, including TRBV5-6, TRBV5-1 and TRBV20-1. The control group was slightly older than the multiple sclerosis patient group. Direct clustering with F measure showed strong co-clustering of samples prepared in the same batch, prompting a batch-effect correction.

The chain was built from TRBV5-5 and TRBJ2-7; no D gene can be assigned with confidence. Input material: blood. The clonotype was recovered from a girl aged 2-10 years with multiple sclerosis. The bases are TGTGCCAGCAGCTTTTGGGGTAAGGACTACGAGCAGTACTTC. Translated, it reads CASSFWGKDYEQYF.